A single sample gave rise to the 6 T cell receptor beta chains below, sequenced in a study of shared clonotypes between healthy human individuals. Some clones are missing from TCRdb's copy, which holds only in-frame ones; the method was immunoSEQ multiplex PCR. The sample contains more than 400,000 clones, about 78% of which appear only once. The sample comprised PBMCs. These receptors were collected from a woman in her thirties or forties in good health. Some clones in this sample may be carry-over from other donors' samples.

The V and J genes are TRBV5-4 and TRBJ2-1, with 9 bases aligning to TRBD2. J lost 5 bases, V lost 0 bases, and 9 bases had no gene match. Germline V gives CDR1 SGHNT, CDR2 YYREEE (reference sequence). The length of the CDR3 is 17 residues. The CDR3 spells CASSLGGRVLSDNEQFF. CDR3 DNA sequence: TGTGCCAGCAGCTTGGGCGGGAGGGTACTTAGTGACAATGAGCAGTTCTTC.

V is TRBV11-3 and J is TRBJ2-7; D is uncertain. V was pared by 3 bases and J by 2 bases, with 8 bases between. CDR1 is SGHNT and CDR2 is YENEEA in the germline V gene. There are 13 residues in the CDR3. CDR3 residues: CASSFGYTYEQYF. The CDR3 region has the DNA TGTGCCAGCAGCTTTGGTTACACCTACGAGCAGTACTTC. Together with reference TRBV11-3 and TRBJ2-7, the CDR3 gives the full variable domain: EAGVVQSPRYKIIEKKQPVAFWCNPISGHNTLYWYLQNLGQGPELLIRYENEEAVDDSQLPKDRFSAERLKGVDSTLKIQPAELGDSAVYLCASSFGYTYEQYFGPGTRLTVT.

The chain couples TRBV28 to TRBJ1-2; 10 nucleotides align to TRBD1. This CDR3 spans 14 amino acids. Germline V gene sequence: CDR1 MDHEN, CDR2 SYDVKM. Germline trimming cut 1 base from V and 5 bases from J; bases unmatched to any gene: 1. The CDR3 is CASSLSGQGYGYTF. The CDR3 DNA follows: TGTGCCAGCAGTTTATCGGGACAGGGGTATGGCTACACCTTC.

The rearrangement links TRBV2 to TRBJ2-1; no firm D call. Per the germline V gene, CDR1 is SNHLY and CDR2 is FYNNEI. This CDR3 contains 14 residues. V gave up 1 base and J gave up 12 bases, with 16 bases separating them. The CDR3 coding sequence is TGTGCCAGCAGTGAAGAGTTTGCAGCCCGGAGGCAGTTCTTC. Translated, it gives CASSEEFAARRQFF.

The sample holds many counts of this clone. The rearrangement links TRBV5-1 to TRBJ2-1; maybe TRBD1 (6 bases). The germline gives CDR1 SGHRS, CDR2 YFSETQ. CDR3 length equals 15 residues. The V and J ends lost 5 bases and 6 bases respectively, with 18 bases between them. The chain's CDR3 is CASSSGTHDPNEQFF. CDR3 DNA: TGCGCCAGCAGTTCCGGGACACACGACCCCAATGAGCAGTTCTTC.

This rearrangement joins TRBV19 to TRBJ1-2; 7 positions match TRBD1. The CDR3 extends over 15 amino acids. The junction had 12 bases not matched to a gene; V was cut back by 7 bases and J by 4 bases. From germline, CDR1 is LNHDA and CDR2 SQIVND (reference sequence). As DNA, the CDR3 is TGTGCCAGTACCACCTGGGCAGGGGGGATCTATGGCTACACCTTC. Translated: CASTTWAGGIYGYTF.